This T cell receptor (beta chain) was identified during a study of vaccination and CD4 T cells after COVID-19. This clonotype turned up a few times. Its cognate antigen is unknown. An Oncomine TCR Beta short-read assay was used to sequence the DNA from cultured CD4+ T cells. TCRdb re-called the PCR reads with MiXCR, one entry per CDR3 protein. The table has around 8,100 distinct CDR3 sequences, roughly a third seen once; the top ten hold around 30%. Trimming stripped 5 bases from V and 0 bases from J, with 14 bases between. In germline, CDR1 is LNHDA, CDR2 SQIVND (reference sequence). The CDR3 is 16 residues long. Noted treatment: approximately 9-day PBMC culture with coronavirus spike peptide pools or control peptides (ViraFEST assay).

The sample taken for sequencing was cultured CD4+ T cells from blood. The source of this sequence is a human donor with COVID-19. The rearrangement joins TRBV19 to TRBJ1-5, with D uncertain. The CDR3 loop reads CASSDSGPYSNQPQHF. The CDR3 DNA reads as TGTGCCAGTAGTGACTCGGGTCCCTATAGCAATCAGCCCCAGCATTTT.